The next 24 T cell receptor beta chains were all read from a single sample in a study of Graves' ophthalmopathy and Graves' hyperthyroidism. Amplification of the TCR beta CDR3 regions used RNA transcripts (as template). HTBI primers served in a first-round RT-PCR, which a second-round multiplex PCR followed. From the multiplex PCR reads, TCRdb called clonotypes with MiXCR, one entry per CDR3 protein. The sample contains 350,000 to 400,000 distinct CDR3 sequences, around 16% of which appear only once. The source material was peripheral blood. The receptors were gathered from a woman aged 18-30 years with Graves' ophthalmopathy.

This clonotype has a count of ten or more. The CDR3 sequence is CASSQGGGLHEQYF. The CDR3 nucleotides are TGCGCCAGCAGCCAAGGAGGGGGATTGCACGAGCAGTACTTC. J is TRBJ2-7 and V is TRBV4-3; maybe TRBD1 (6 bases). The V end lost 1 base, the J end lost 5 bases, and 12 bases lay between the germline ends. There are 14 residues in the CDR3. Germline CDR1 and CDR2: LGHNA and YSLEER.

The sample holds many counts of this clonotype. The rearrangement links TRBV27 to TRBJ2-7; the D is unclear. The CDR3 has 14 residues. Germline CDR1 MNHEY, CDR2 SMNVEV (reference sequence). The germline V and J ends were trimmed by 7 bases and 6 bases, with 19 bases remaining between them. The CDR3 here is CASTPQPGWLEQYF. The CDR3 DNA follows: TGTGCCAGCACCCCCCAACCCGGGTGGCTCGAGCAGTACTTC.

In its sample, this clonotype was seen many times. The rearrangement links TRBV28 to TRBJ2-4, with 11 bases lining up with TRBD2. The junction had 14 bases not matched to a gene; V was cut back by 5 bases and J by 2 bases. The CDR3 has 19 residues. Germline CDR1 reads MDHEN; CDR2 reads SYDVKM. The CDR3 protein is CASSDPTLAGGFPKNIQYF. DNA for the CDR3: TGTGCCAGCAGTGATCCCACCCTAGCGGGGGGTTTTCCCAAAAACATTCAGTACTTC.

This clonotype has ten or more counts. The J gene is TRBJ1-2, the V gene TRBV30; the D gene is possibly TRBD1 (5 bases). The germline gives CDR1 GTSNPN, CDR2 SVGIG (reference sequence). Trimming took 1 base from V and 4 from J, leaving 10 bases between them. The CDR3 extends over 13 amino acids. CDR3 nucleotides: TGTGCCTGGAGTGGAGGAGGGGTCTATGGCTACACCTTC. Residues: CAWSGGGVYGYTF.

The chain recombines TRBV12-3 or TRBV12-4 with TRBJ1-2, with 9 positions matching TRBD1. After removal of 7 bases from V and 8 bases from J, the junction contained 8 bases not matched to a gene. This CDR3 has 13 amino acids. Here the CDR3 reads CASNPGQGWGYTF. The CDR3 bases are TGTGCCAGCAACCCGGGACAGGGTTGGGGCTACACCTTC.

Notes on this clonotype: Possible read error: a much larger clone is one base away. The genes are TRBV5-3 and TRBJ2-2; 7 bases fit TRBD2. TRBV5-3 is reported as an ORF; its role is uncertain. This CDR3 is 17 amino acids long. V dropped 5 bases and J dropped 3; count of bases not matched to a gene: 13. CDR3 in amino acids: CARRIWGGSSDTGELFF. The CDR3 DNA follows: TGTGCCAGAAGGATATGGGGGGGTTCCTCGGACACCGGGGAGCTGTTTTTT.

This clonotype was counted ten times or more. V is TRBV29-1 and J is TRBJ1-2; D is unclear. The CDR3 runs to 12 residues. Trimming pared 3 bases from V and 2 bases from J, leaving 7 bases between. Per the germline V gene, CDR1 is SQVTM and CDR2 is ANQGSEA. The CDR3 DNA reads TGCAGCGTTGAGGCCTACAACTATGGCTACACCTTC. It is translated as CSVEAYNYGYTF.

This clonotype was recorded at least ten times. The chain couples TRBV14 to TRBJ2-7, with 7 bases lining up with TRBD2. The CDR3 is made up of 15 amino acids. V gave up 1 base and J gave up 2 bases; unmatched junction bases: 5. Germline CDR1 SGHDN, CDR2 FVKESK. The CDR3 sequence: CASSQASGGTYEQYF. The CDR3 DNA reads as TGTGCCAGCAGCCAAGCTAGCGGAGGGACCTACGAGCAGTACTTC.

This clonotype was counted many times. This chain uses TRBV19 with TRBJ2-4; D is ambiguous. This CDR3 has 13 amino acids. V was cut by 6 bases and J by 4 bases, with 10 bases left in between. The germline CDR1 and CDR2 sequences are LNHDA and SQIVND (reference sequence). The CDR3 loop reads CASRGSLKNIQYF. The CDR3 DNA reads TGTGCCAGTAGGGGCAGTCTAAAAAACATTCAGTACTTC.

In this sample, this clonotype turned up many times. CDR3 sequence reads: CASSLSQGARNTIYF. For the CDR3, the DNA is TGTGCCAGCTCACTCTCGCAGGGTGCGAGAAACACCATATATTTT. V usage is TRBV18 and J usage is TRBJ1-3, with D perhaps matching TRBD1 (5 bases). CDR1 and CDR2 from the germline V gene are KGHSH and LQKENI. The CDR3 sequence is 15 residues long. V lost 4 bases and J lost 5, with 15 bases in between.

This clonotype was seen ten or more times. The rearrangement links TRBV7-2 to TRBJ2-7; 8 nucleotides line up with TRBD1. Trimming took 5 bases from V and 2 from J; bases not matched to a gene: 5. The CDR3 runs to 14 residues. Germline CDR1 is SGHTA and CDR2 is FQGNSA. Written as DNA, the CDR3 is TGTGCCAGCAGCCGGGACAGGCCAACCTACGAGCAGTACTTC. Its translation is CASSRDRPTYEQYF. The complete variable domain, with remaining parts taken from reference TRBV7-2 and TRBJ2-7, reads GAGVSQSPSNKVTEKGKDVELRCDPISGHTALYWYRQSLGQGLEFLIYFQGNSAPDKSGLPSDRFSAERTGGSVSTLTIQRTQQEDSAVYLCASSRDRPTYEQYFGPGTRLTVT.

This clonotype was counted ten times or more. This chain links TRBV27 with TRBJ1-5; maybe TRBD1 (6 bases). From germline, CDR1 is MNHEY and CDR2 SMNVEV (reference sequence). Trimming removed 5 bases at V and 6 bases at J, with 11 bases between. CDR3 length equals 13 residues. The chain's CDR3 is CASSPRGGQPQHF. CDR3 nucleotides: TGTGCCAGCAGTCCGAGGGGGGGTCAGCCCCAGCATTTT.

This clonotype was seen ten or more times. The rearrangement joins TRBV28 to TRBJ1-5; unclear D gene. V lost 4 bases to trimming and J lost 6 bases, with 25 bases between them. The CDR3 is 18 amino acids. Germline lookup yields CDR1 MDHEN and CDR2 SYDVKM. The CDR3 here is CASSSLTGRRQVLQPQHF. CDR3 bases: TGTGCCAGCAGTTCATTAACGGGTAGAAGGCAGGTTCTTCAGCCCCAGCATTTT. The variable domain in full, with the rest retrieved from reference TRBV28 and TRBJ1-5, is DVKVTQSSRYLVKRTGEKVFLECVQDMDHENMFWYRQDPGLGLRLIYFSYDVKMKEKGDIPEGYSVSREKKERFSLILESASTNQTSMYLCASSSLTGRRQVLQPQHFGDGTRLSIL.

The rearrangement joins TRBV20-1 to TRBJ2-5, with a weak D call TRBD2 (6 bases). CDR3 length: 14 amino acids. Germline assignment: CDR1 DFQATT and CDR2 SNEGSKA (reference sequence). Trimming cost V 1 base and J 2 bases, with 11 bases left between them. The CDR3 region is CSARAGTLQETQYF. The DNA of the CDR3 is TGCAGTGCTAGAGCCGGGACTTTACAAGAGACCCAGTACTTC.

This clonotype was seen a few times. The V call is TRBV18, the J call TRBJ1-1; TRBD1 aligns across 8 bases. The CDR3 runs 14 residues. The germline V gene encodes CDR1 KGHSH and CDR2 LQKENI. V lost 3 bases to trimming and J lost 4 bases; unmatched junction nucleotides: 4. CDR3 loop: CASSPNTGGTEAFF. The CDR3 DNA reads as TGTGCCAGCTCACCGAATACAGGGGGCACTGAAGCTTTCTTT.

This clonotype showed up many times. The chain carries TRBV6-2 or TRBV6-3 and TRBJ1-5; 9 nucleotides agree with TRBD1. CDR1 is MNHEY and CDR2 is SVGEGT in the germline V gene. This CDR3 has 16 amino acids. The J segment lost 3 bases and the V segment lost 2 bases, leaving 5 bases of the junction unmatched. The CDR3 loop reads CASSYPQGAYNQPQHF. The CDR3 coding sequence is TGTGCCAGCAGTTACCCACAGGGGGCTTACAATCAGCCCCAGCATTTT.

This clonotype was counted ten times or more. This chain joins TRBV12-3 or TRBV12-4 and TRBJ2-4, with D hard to call. CDR3 length: 15 residues. Trimming took off 5 bases at V and 1 base at J, with 12 bases between the two ends. The CDR3 DNA follows: TGTGCCAGCAGTCCGAACCCGATGGCCAAAAACATTCAGTACTTC. Protein: CASSPNPMAKNIQYF.

Many counts were recorded for this clonotype. V is TRBV6-2 or TRBV6-3 and J is TRBJ1-2; weak D call: TRBD1 (6 bases). The CDR3 is 14 amino acids. Trimming left V 6 bases short and J 4 bases short, with 15 bases between. CDR1 and CDR2 (germline): MNHEY, SVGEGT. CDR3 loop: CASRTGTISYGYTF. DNA for the CDR3: TGTGCCAGCAGAACCGGGACAATAAGCTATGGCTACACCTTC.

This clonotype occurred many times. The V call is TRBV30, the J call TRBJ1-5; no clear D gene. With 2 bases removed from V and 0 bases from J, the gap between germline ends came to 5 bases. The length of the CDR3 is 13 residues. Looked up from germline, CDR1 is GTSNPN and CDR2 is SVGIG (reference sequence). The DNA of the CDR3 is TGTGCCTGGAGTTTAGATAGCAATCAGCCCCAGCATTTT. Amino acid sequence: CAWSLDSNQPQHF.

Many counts were recorded for this clonotype. V is TRBV6-1 and J is TRBJ1-6; D is ambiguous. The CDR3 covers 14 residues. Trimming removed 1 base at V and 2 bases at J, with 3 bases between. Germline V gene data show CDR1 as MNHNS and CDR2 as SASEGT. The CDR3 region has the DNA TGTGCCAGCAGTGAAGGAACCTATAATTCACCCCTCCACTTT. This gives the protein CASSEGTYNSPLHF.

The rearrangement links TRBV5-1 to TRBJ2-7; possible D gene TRBD2, 5 bases. Germline V gene data show CDR1 as SGHRS and CDR2 as YFSETQ. V was cut by 5 bases and J by 3 bases, with 12 bases left in between. The CDR3 spans 13 residues. Here the CDR3 reads CASRYLGNYEQYF. As DNA, the CDR3 is TGCGCCAGCAGATATCTCGGGAACTACGAGCAGTACTTC.

This clonotype came up many times. V usage is TRBV27 and J usage is TRBJ2-3, with 12 bases fitting TRBD2. CDR1 is MNHEY and CDR2 is SMNVEV in the germline V gene (reference sequence). The length of the CDR3 is 16 residues. V dropped 6 bases and J dropped 6; count of bases not matched to a gene: 10. The CDR3 spells CASSTLGLAGMDTQYF. The CDR3, as DNA: TGTGCCAGCAGCACACTCGGACTAGCGGGGATGGATACGCAGTATTTT.

The J gene is TRBJ2-2, the V gene TRBV3-1; a possible D gene is TRBD2 (6 bases). V was cut by 1 base and J by 1 base, with 10 bases left in between. Germline CDR1 is LGHDT and CDR2 is YNNKEL (reference sequence). CDR3 size: 16 residues. The CDR3 spells CASSQVVSGNTGELFF. In DNA, the CDR3 is TGTGCCAGCAGCCAAGTGGTTAGCGGGAACACCGGGGAGCTGTTTTTT. The full variable domain, its missing parts supplied by reference TRBV3-1 and TRBJ2-2, is DTAVSQTPKYLVTQMGNDKSIKCEQNLGHDTMYWYKQDSKKFLKIMFSYNNKELIINETVPNRFSPKSPDKAHLNLHINSLELGDSAVYFCASSQVVSGNTGELFFGEGSRLTVL.

This clonotype showed up many times. The chain carries TRBV6-5 and TRBJ2-7; 7 bases are a match to TRBD1. CDR1 and CDR2 (germline): MNHEY, SVGAGI. Trimming took 0 bases from V and 2 from J; bases not matched to a gene: 1. The CDR3 is 14 residues long. The CDR3 DNA follows: TGTGCCAGCAGTTACTCGGGGACAGCCTACGAGCAGTACTTC. Protein product: CASSYSGTAYEQYF.